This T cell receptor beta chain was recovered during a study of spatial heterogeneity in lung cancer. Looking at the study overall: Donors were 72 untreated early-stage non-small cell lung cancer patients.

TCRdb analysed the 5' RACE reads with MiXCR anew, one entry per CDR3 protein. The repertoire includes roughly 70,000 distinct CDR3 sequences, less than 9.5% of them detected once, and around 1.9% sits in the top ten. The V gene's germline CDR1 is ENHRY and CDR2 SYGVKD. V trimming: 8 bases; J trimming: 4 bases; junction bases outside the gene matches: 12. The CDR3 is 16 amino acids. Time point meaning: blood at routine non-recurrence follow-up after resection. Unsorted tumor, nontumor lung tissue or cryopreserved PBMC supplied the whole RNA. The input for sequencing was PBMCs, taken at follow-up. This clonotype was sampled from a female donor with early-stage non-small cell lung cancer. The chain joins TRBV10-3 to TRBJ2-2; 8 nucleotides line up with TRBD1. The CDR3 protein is CAIRIQGDRVTGELFF. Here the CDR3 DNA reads TGTGCCATCCGAATACAGGGGGATAGGGTCACCGGGGAGCTGTTTTTT.